This TCR beta chain came from a study of Tregs in tolerant kidney transplant recipients. Only in-frame clones appear in the TCRdb table, and some are missing; sequencing was by immunoSEQ multiplex PCR. The sample carries about 81,000 clones, roughly 90% recorded once. The CDR3 runs 15 residues. The junction had 7 bases not matched to a gene; V was cut back by 0 bases and J by 5 bases. The germline V gene has CDR1 GTSNPN and CDR2 SVGIG (reference sequence). Related graft donors supplied nonmyeloablative bone marrow transplants, and mixed chimerism was transient. This clonotype was obtained from a human patient who received a combined kidney and bone marrow transplant. Some of the T cells might come from the graft donor. The chain recombines TRBV30 with TRBJ2-5, with TRBD2 matching 9 bases. The sample in question was CD4+ T cells from blood (PBMCs), obtained 24 months after the transplant. The CDR3 loop is CAWSVRLAGRETQYF. The CDR3 region has the DNA TGTGCCTGGAGTGTACGGCTAGCGGGACGGGAGACCCAGTACTTC.